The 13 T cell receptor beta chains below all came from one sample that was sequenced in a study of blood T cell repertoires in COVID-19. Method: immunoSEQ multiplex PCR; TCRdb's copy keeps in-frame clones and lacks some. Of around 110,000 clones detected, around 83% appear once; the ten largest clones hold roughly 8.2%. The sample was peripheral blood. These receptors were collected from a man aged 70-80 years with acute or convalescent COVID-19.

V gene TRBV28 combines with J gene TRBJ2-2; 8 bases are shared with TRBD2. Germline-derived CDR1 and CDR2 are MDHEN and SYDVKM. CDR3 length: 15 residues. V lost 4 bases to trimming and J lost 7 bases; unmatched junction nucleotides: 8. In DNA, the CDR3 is TGTGCCAGCAGTTGGGGGGCTAGCGGGTTCGGGGAGCTGTTTTTT. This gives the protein CASSWGASGFGELFF.

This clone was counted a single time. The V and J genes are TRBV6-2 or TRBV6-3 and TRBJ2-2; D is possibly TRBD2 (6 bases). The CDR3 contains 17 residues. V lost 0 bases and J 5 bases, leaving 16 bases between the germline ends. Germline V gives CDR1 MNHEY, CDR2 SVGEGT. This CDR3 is CASSYSYIGSSTGELFF. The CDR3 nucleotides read TGTGCCAGCAGTTACTCCTATATCGGGAGCAGTACCGGGGAGCTGTTTTTT.

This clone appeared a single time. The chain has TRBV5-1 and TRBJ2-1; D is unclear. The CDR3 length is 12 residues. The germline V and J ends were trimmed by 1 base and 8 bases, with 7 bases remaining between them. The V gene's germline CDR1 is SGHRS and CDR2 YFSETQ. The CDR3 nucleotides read TGCGCCAGCAGCTTGAATCTAGATGAGCAGTTCTTC. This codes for CASSLNLDEQFF.

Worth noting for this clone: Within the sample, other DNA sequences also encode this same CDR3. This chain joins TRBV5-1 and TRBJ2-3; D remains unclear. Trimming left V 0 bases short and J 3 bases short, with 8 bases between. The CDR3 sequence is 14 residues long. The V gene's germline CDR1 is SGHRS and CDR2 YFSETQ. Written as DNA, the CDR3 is TGCGCCAGCAGCTTGGTTGCAGGAACAGATACGCAGTATTTT. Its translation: CASSLVAGTDTQYF.

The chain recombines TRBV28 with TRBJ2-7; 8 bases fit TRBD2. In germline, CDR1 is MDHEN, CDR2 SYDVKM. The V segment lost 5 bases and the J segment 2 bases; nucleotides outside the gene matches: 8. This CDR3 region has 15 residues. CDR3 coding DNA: TGTGCCAGCAGTCCTAAGGTAGCGGGACCCTACGAGCAGTACTTC. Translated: CASSPKVAGPYEQYF.

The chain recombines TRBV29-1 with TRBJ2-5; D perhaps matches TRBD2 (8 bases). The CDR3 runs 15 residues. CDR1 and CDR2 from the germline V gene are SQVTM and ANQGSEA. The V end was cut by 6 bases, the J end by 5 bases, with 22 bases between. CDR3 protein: CSVQGTAGDDETQYF. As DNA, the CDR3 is TGCAGCGTACAGGGGACAGCGGGAGATGATGAGACCCAGTACTTC.

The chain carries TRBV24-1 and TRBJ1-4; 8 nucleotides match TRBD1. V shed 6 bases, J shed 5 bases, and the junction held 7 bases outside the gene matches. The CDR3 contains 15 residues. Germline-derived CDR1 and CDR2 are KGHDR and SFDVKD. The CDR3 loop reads CATSQGTGGNEKLFF. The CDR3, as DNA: TGTGCCACCAGTCAAGGGACAGGTGGGAATGAAAAACTGTTTTTT.

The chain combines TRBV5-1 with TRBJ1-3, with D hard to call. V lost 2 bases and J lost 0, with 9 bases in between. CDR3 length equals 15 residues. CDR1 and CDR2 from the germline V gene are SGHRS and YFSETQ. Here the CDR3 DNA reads TGCGCCAGCAGCTTATTCGCGAGCTCTGGAAACACCATATATTTT. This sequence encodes CASSLFASSGNTIYF.

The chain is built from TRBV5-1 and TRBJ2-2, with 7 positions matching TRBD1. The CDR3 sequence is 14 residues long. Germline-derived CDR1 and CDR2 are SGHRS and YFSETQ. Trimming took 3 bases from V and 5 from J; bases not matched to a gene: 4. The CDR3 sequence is CASSSQGVTGELFF. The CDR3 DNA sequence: TGCGCCAGCAGCTCCCAGGGGGTGACCGGGGAGCTGTTTTTT.

CDR3 DNA sequence: TGTGCCAGCAGCATCGACAGGGGGTTGAATTCACCCCTCCACTTT. Translated, it gives CASSIDRGLNSPLHF. The chain is built from TRBV7-9 and TRBJ1-6; 9 bases are a match to TRBD1. V shed 5 bases and J 7 bases; nucleotides not matched to a gene: 6. The germline V gene has CDR1 SEHNR and CDR2 FQNEAQ (reference sequence). This CDR3 comprises 15 residues.

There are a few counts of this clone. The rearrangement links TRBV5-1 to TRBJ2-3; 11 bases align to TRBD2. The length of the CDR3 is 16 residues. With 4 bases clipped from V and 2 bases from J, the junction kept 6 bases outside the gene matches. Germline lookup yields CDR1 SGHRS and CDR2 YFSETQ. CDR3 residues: CASSPGTSGDTDTQYF. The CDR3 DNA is TGCGCCAGCAGCCCAGGGACTAGCGGAGACACAGATACGCAGTATTTT.

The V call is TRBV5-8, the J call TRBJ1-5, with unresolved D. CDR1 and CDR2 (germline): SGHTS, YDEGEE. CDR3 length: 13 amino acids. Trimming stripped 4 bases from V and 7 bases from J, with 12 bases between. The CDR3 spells CASSPGRGQPQHF. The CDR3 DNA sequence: TGTGCCAGCAGCCCCGGGCGAGGGCAGCCCCAGCATTTT.

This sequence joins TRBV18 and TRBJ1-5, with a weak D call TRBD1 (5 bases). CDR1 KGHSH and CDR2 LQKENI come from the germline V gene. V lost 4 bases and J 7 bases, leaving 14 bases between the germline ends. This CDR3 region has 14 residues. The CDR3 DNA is TGTGCCAGCTCACTCTCCCGTGGGGCCCAGCCCCAGCATTTT. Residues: CASSLSRGAQPQHF.